This T cell receptor (beta chain) stems from a study of blood T cells in healthy people across ages. The CDR3 loop spans 13 amino acids. CDR1 is MNHEY, CDR2 SMNVEV, per germline (reference sequence). Trimming cost V 4 bases and J 4 bases, with 9 bases left between them. The use of a sample-barcoded 5' primer and a J-beta primer mix characterized a second PCR of roughly 7 to 11 cycles. In TCRdb, the 5' RACE reads were re-called with MiXCR into one record per CDR3 protein. The profile shows about 1.7 million distinct CDR3 sequences, under 30% of them singletons. This clonotype was picked up many times. The clonotype originates from a woman under 40 in good health. The specimen was blood. The chain links TRBV27 to TRBJ2-3, with D possibly being TRBD1 (6 bases). This chain's CDR3 is CASSSTGPDTQYF. The CDR3 DNA sequence: TGTGCCAGCAGTTCAACAGGGCCAGATACGCAGTATTTT.